The 7 T cell receptor beta chains below all came from one sample that was sequenced in a study of T cells after yellow fever vaccination. From the 5' RACE reads, TCRdb called clonotypes with MiXCR, one entry per CDR3 protein. The data hold 60,000 to 95,000 distinct CDR3 sequences, with more than 5.5% observed a single time. Sequenced here: CD8+ T cells sorted from PBMCs, sampled roughly 10 days after the first yellow fever vaccination. These TCRs come from a man aged 18 to 29 who received the YFV17D yellow fever vaccine.

There are a few counts of this clonotype. The chain links TRBV13 to TRBJ1-1, with a weak D call TRBD1 (5 bases). CDR3 length equals 15 residues. Germline loops: CDR1 PRHDT, CDR2 FYEKMQ (reference sequence). Trimming removed 4 bases from V and 1 base from J, with 13 bases in between. The CDR3 spells CASSWGRGENTEAFF. The CDR3 DNA is TGTGCCAGCAGCTGGGGCCGAGGCGAGAACACTGAAGCTTTCTTT.

There are many counts of this clonotype. V usage is TRBV7-3 and J usage is TRBJ1-1, with a possible D match to TRBD1 (6 bases). The germline CDR1 and CDR2 sequences are SGHTA and FQGTGA. The CDR3 has 14 residues. V dropped 5 bases and J dropped 7 bases, with 17 bases sitting between them. DNA of the CDR3: TGTGCCAGCAGCCTATCTCCAGGGGACCATGAAGCTTTCTTT. Its protein is CASSLSPGDHEAFF.

This clonotype was observed many times. The gene calls are TRBV2 and TRBJ2-1; 7 bases are shared with TRBD1. The V gene end was trimmed by 7 bases and the J gene end by 9 bases; junction bases not matched to a gene: 12. CDR1 is SNHLY, CDR2 FYNNEI, per germline. This CDR3 is 14 amino acids long. The CDR3 DNA reads TGTGCCAGCATCGAGGCAGGGGGAGAGGGTGAGCAGTTCTTC. Protein product: CASIEAGGEGEQFF. Combining the CDR3 with reference TRBV2 and TRBJ2-1 gives the whole variable domain EPEVTQTPSHQVTQMGQEVILRCVPISNHLYFYWYRQILGQKVEFLVSFYNNEISEKSEIFDDQFSVERPDGSNFTLKIRSTKLEDSAMYFCASIEAGGEGEQFFGPGTRLTVL.

This clonotype was counted many times. The chain combines TRBV11-2 with TRBJ2-7, with D perhaps being TRBD1 or TRBD2 (5 bases each). There are 15 residues in the CDR3. The germline V and J ends were trimmed by 1 base and 3 bases, with 13 bases remaining between them. Germline V gene sequence: CDR1 SGHAT, CDR2 FQNNGV. The CDR3 protein is CASSLAWDRIYEQYF. Here the CDR3 DNA reads TGTGCCAGCAGCTTAGCTTGGGACCGGATCTACGAGCAGTACTTC.

This clonotype was counted many times. The genes are TRBV4-2 and TRBJ2-5; 8 bases are shared with TRBD2. From germline, CDR1 is LGHNA and CDR2 YNFKEQ. The V segment lost 0 bases and the J segment 4 bases; nucleotides outside the gene matches: 4. The CDR3 totals 15 residues. The CDR3 region has the DNA TGTGCCAGCAGCCAAGATTACGGGGGGGCAGAGACCCAGTACTTC. Translated, it gives CASSQDYGGAETQYF.

This clonotype was found a few times. The gene calls are TRBV11-2 and TRBJ2-3; D uncertain. V was cut by 5 bases and J by 4 bases, with 10 bases left in between. This CDR3 spans 13 amino acids. Germline values: CDR1 SGHAT, CDR2 FQNNGV. The CDR3 loop reads CASSPTHADTQYF. CDR3 DNA: TGTGCCAGCAGCCCAACTCATGCAGATACGCAGTATTTT. Together with reference TRBV11-2 and TRBJ2-3, the CDR3 gives the full variable domain: EAGVAQSPRYKIIEKRQSVAFWCNPISGHATLYWYQQILGQGPKLLIQFQNNGVVDDSQLPKDRFSAERLKGVDSTLKIQPAKLEDSAVYLCASSPTHADTQYFGPGTRLTVL.

This clonotype was seen ten or more times. CDR3 amino acids: CASSQGRGGNYGYTF. In DNA form, the CDR3 reads TGCGCCAGCAGCCAAGGAAGGGGGGGTAACTATGGCTACACCTTC. The chain joins TRBV4-3 to TRBJ1-2, with D tentatively TRBD1 (6 bases). The CDR3 consists of 15 residues. V dropped 1 base and J dropped 1 base, with 10 bases sitting between them. CDR1 is LGHNA, CDR2 YSLEER, per germline.